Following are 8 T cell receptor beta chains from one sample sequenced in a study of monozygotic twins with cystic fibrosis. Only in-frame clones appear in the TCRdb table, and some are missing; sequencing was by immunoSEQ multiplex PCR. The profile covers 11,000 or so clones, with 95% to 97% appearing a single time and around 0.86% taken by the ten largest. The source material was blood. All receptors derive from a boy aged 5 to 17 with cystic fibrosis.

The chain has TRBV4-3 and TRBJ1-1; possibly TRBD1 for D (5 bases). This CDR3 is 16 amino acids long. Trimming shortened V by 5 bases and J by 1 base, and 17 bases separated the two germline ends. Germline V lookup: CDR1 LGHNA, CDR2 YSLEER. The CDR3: CASSSRSQTANTEAFF. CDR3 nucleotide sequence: TGCGCCAGCAGCTCCCGATCGCAGACAGCGAACACTGAAGCTTTCTTT.

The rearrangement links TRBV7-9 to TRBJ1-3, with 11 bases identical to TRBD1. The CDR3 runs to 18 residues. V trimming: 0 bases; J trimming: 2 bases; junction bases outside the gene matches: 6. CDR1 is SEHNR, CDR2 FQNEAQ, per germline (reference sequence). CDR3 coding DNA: TGTGCCAGCAGCTTAGCGGAGGTGGGACAGGGGGCTGGAAACACCATATATTTT. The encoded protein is CASSLAEVGQGAGNTIYF.

CDR3 nucleotides: TGTGCCAGCAGCTTGATCGCGGGAGGGCCAGCAGATACGCAGTATTTT. Its protein product is CASSLIAGGPADTQYF. The J gene is TRBJ2-3, the V gene TRBV5-4, with 9 bases matching TRBD2. The V segment lost 1 base and the J segment 4 bases; nucleotides outside the gene matches: 7. Germline CDR1 and CDR2: SGHNT and YYREEE (reference sequence). The CDR3 consists of 16 residues.

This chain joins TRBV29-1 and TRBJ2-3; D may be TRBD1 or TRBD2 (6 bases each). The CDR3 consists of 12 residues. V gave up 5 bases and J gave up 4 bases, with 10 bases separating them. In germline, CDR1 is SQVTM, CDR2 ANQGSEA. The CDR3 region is CSVLRGADTQYF. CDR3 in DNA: TGCAGCGTTTTGAGGGGGGCAGATACGCAGTATTTT.

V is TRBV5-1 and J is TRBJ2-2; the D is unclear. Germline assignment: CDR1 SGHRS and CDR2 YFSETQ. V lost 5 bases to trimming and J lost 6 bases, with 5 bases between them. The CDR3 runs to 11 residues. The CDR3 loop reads CASSYSGELFF. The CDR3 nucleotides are TGCGCCAGCAGTTATTCCGGGGAGCTGTTTTTT.

CDR3 residues: CAWSSKGAYEQYF. The CDR3 DNA reads TGTGCCTGGTCCTCAAAGGGGGCCTACGAGCAGTACTTC. V gene TRBV30 combines with J gene TRBJ2-7; TRBD1 is a possible D gene (6 bases). Germline CDR1 is GTSNPN and CDR2 is SVGIG (reference sequence). This CDR3 contains 13 residues. The germline V and J ends were trimmed by 5 bases and 2 bases, with 13 bases remaining between them.

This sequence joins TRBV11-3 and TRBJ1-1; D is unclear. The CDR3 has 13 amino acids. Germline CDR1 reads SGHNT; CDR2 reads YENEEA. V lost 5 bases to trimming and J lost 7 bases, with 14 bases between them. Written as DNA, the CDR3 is TGTGCCAGCAGCCCACGACTAGACAATGAAGCTTTCTTT. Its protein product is CASSPRLDNEAFF.

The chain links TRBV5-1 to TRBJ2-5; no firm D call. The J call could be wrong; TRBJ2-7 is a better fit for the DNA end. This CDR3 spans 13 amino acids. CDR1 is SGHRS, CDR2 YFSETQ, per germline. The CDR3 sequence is CASSLVAVSEQYF. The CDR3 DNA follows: TGCGCCAGCAGCTTGGTTGCGGTTTCCGAGCAGTACTTC.